This T cell receptor beta chain is from a study of glioma-infiltrating T cells. Study observations and caveats: Tissue and blood shared very few CDR3 sequences. Non-neoplastic patients had below-expected tissue-blood divergence, while all gliomas exceeded expectation.

The V gene lost 0 bases and the J gene lost 14 bases, with 10 bases spanning the gap. CDR3 length: 11 amino acids. Germline assignment: CDR1 LGHNA and CDR2 YNFKEQ. Amplification of TCR alpha and beta CDR3 regions from RNA used iRepertoire nested multiplex PCR. Input was roughly 85-400 ng of tissue mRNA or PBMC total RNA. MiXCR was run by TCRdb on the multiplex PCR reads, yielding one entry per CDR3 protein. In the table there are about a thousand distinct CDR3 sequences, about three fifths of which are singletons. The table lists this clonotype with a few counts. Antigen unknown. Sequencing used glioma tissue, nonneoplastic brain tissue, or PBMCs (not recorded which). This chain uses TRBV4-2 with TRBJ1-1; no clear D gene. This sequence was found in a human donor with low-grade glioma or glioblastoma, undergoing nonglioma brain surgery, or in good health (not recorded which). CDR3 coding DNA: TGTGCCAGCAGCCAAGACAGGAAAGTCTTCTTT. Protein sequence: CASSQDRKVFF.